This record covers a single T cell receptor beta chain. Its antigen is unidentified. The sample originates from a study of cytomegalovirus exposure and HLA in healthy donors. Study-level findings and limits: Rarity characterized most TCR sequences, yet some public TCRs appeared in many donors.

Here immunoSEQ multiplex PCR was the method, and the copy in TCRdb shows in-frame clones only, minus some. Among tens of thousands of clones listed, about 89% were seen once. The source material was PBMCs. The TCR sequence derives from a man between 18 and 35 years old in good health and CMV-seronegative.

CDR3: CASSPRVLTYNEQFF. The CDR3 bases are TGTGCCAGCTCACCACGGGTACTAACCTACAATGAGCAGTTCTTC. The chain uses TRBV18 and TRBJ2-1; D remains ambiguous. The CDR3 covers 15 residues. Germline V gene sequence: CDR1 KGHSH, CDR2 LQKENI. V lost 1 base, J lost 2 bases, and 9 bases lay in between.